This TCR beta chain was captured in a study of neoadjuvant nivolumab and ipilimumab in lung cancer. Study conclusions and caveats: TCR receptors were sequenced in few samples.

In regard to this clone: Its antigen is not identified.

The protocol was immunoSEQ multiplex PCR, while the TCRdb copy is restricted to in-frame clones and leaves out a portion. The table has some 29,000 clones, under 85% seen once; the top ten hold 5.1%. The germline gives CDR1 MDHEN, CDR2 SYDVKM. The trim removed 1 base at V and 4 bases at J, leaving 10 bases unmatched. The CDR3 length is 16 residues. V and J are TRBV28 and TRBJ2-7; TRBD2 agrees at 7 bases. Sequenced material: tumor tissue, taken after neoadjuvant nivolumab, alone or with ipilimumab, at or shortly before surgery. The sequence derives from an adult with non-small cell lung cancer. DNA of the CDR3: TGTGCCAGCAGTTTATTGGGTAGCGGGCAATTTTACGAGCAGTACTTC. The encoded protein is CASSLLGSGQFYEQYF.